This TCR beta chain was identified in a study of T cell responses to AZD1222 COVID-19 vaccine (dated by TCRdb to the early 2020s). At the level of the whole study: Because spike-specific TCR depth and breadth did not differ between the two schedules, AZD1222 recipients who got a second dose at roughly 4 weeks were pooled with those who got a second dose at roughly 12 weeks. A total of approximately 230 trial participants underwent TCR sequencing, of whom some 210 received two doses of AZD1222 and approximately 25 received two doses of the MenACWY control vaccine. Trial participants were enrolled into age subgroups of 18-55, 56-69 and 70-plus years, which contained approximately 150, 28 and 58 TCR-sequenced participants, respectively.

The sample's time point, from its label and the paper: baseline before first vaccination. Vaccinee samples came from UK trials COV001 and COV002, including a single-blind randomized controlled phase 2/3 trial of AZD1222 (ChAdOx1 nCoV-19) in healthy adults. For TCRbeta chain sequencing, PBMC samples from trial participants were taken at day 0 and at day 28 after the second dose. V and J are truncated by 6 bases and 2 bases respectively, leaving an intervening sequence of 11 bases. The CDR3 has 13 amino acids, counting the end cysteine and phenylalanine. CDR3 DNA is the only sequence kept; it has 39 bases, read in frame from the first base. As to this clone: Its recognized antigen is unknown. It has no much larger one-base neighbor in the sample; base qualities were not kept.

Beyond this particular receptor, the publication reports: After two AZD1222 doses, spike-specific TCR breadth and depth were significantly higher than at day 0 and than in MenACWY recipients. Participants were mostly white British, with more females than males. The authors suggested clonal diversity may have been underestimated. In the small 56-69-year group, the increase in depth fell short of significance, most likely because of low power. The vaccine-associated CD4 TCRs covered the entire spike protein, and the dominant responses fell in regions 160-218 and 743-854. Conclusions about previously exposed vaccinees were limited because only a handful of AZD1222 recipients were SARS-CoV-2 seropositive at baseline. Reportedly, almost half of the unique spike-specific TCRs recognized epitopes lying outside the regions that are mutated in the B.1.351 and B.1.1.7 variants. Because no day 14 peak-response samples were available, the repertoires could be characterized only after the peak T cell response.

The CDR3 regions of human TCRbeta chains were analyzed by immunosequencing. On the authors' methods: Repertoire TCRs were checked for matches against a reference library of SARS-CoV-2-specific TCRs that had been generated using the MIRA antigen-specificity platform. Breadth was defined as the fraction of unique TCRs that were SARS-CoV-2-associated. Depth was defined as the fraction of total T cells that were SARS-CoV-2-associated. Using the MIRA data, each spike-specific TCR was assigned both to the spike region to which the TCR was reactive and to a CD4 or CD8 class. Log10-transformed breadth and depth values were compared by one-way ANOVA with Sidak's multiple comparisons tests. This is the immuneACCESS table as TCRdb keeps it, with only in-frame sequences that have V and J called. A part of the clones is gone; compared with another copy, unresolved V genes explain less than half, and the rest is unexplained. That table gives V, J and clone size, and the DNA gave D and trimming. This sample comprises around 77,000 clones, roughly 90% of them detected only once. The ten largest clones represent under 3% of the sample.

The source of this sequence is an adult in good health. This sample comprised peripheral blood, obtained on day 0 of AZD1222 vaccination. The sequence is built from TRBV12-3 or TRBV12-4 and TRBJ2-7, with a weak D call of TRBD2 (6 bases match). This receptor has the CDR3 CASSFERAYEQYF. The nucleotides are TGTGCCAGCAGCTTTGAGCGGGCCTACGAGCAGTACTTC.